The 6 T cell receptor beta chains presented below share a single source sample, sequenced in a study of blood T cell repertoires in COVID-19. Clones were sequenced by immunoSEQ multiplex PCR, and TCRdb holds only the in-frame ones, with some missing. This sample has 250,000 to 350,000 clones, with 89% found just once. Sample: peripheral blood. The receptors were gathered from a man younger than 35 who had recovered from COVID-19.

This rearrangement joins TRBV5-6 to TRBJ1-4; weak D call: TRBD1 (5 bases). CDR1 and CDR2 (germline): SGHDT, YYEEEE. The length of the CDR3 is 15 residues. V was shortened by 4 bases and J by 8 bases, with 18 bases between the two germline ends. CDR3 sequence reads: CASSRTPTQAEKLFF. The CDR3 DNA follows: TGTGCCAGCAGCCGAACCCCCACACAGGCCGAAAAACTGTTTTTT.

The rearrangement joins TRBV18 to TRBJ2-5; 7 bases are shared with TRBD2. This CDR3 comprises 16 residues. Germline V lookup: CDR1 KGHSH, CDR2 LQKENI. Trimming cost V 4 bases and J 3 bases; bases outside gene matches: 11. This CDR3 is CASSHLGGSAKETQYF. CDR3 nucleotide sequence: TGTGCCAGCTCACATCTCGGCGGGAGTGCGAAAGAGACCCAGTACTTC.

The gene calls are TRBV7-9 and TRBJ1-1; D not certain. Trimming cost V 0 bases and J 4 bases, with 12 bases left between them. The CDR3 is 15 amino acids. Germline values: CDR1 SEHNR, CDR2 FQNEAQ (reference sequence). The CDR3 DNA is TGTGCCAGCAGCTTAGCAGGAGGAACAATCACTGAAGCTTTCTTT. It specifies CASSLAGGTITEAFF.

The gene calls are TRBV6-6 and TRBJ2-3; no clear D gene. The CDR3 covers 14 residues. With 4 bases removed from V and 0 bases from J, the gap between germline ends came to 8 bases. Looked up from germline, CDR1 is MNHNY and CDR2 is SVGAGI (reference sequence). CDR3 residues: CASSLEQSTDTQYF. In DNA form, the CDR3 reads TGTGCCAGCAGTTTAGAACAGAGCACAGATACGCAGTATTTT.

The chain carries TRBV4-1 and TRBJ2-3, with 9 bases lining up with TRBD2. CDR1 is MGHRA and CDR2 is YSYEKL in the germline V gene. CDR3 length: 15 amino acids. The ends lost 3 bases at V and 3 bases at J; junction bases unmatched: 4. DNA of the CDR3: TGCGCCAGCAGCCACGGGACTAGCAGAACAGATACGCAGTATTTT. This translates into CASSHGTSRTDTQYF.

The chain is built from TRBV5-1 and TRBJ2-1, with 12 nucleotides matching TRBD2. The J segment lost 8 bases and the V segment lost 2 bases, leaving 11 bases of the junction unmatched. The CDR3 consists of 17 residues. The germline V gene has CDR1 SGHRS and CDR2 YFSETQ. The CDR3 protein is CASSLSALAGGVDEQFF. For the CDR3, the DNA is TGCGCCAGCAGCTTATCAGCTCTAGCGGGAGGGGTGGATGAGCAGTTCTTC.